A single sample is the source of the 27 T cell receptor beta chains below, sequenced in a study of early T cells in non-severe SARS-CoV-2 infection (dated by TCRdb to the early 2020s). Libraries were prepared through 5' RACE. TCRdb names NextSeq 500 as the instrument used. In TCRdb, the public reads were trimmed at Q25 with fastp and aligned with MiXCR, with productive beta chains retained. Every CDR3 protein is listed once, alongside the most common genes and DNA of its rows. The sample table contains roughly 75,000 distinct CDR3 sequences; only one count was recorded for about 11% of them. Over 3.5% of the sample comes from the top ten. The sample comprised whole blood. The receptors were sampled from an adult who was a healthcare worker with PCR-confirmed SARS-CoV-2 infection or an uninfected control (not recorded which).

This clonotype was observed a few times. The J gene is TRBJ2-7, the V gene TRBV7-6; 8 bases are a match to TRBD2. Per the germline V gene, CDR1 is SGHVS and CDR2 is FNYEAQ. The CDR3 is 15 residues long. Unmatched junction bases numbered 8, after V lost 0 bases and J lost 7 bases. The CDR3 loop is CASSLAETSVGEQYF. CDR3 in DNA: TGTGCCAGCAGCTTAGCTGAGACTAGCGTCGGGGAGCAGTACTTC.

This clonotype was seen ten or more times. The V call is TRBV20-1, the J call TRBJ2-7, with 10 bases fitting TRBD1. In germline, CDR1 is DFQATT, CDR2 SNEGSKA (reference sequence). J gave up 5 bases and V 6 bases, and 10 bases lay outside the gene matches. The CDR3 loop spans 14 amino acids. The CDR3 DNA is TGCAGTGCCCGACAGGGACAGGGGTCGGACGAGCAGTACTTC. It specifies CSARQGQGSDEQYF.

This clonotype occurred a few times. This rearrangement joins TRBV6-2 or TRBV6-3 to TRBJ1-6; D gene uncertain. This CDR3 spans 18 amino acids. Trimming removed 0 bases at V and 2 bases at J, with 14 bases between. Germline V CDR1 and CDR2: MNHEY, SVGEGT. CDR3 in DNA: TGTGCCAGCAGTTACTCTGCTGAGGGAGTGACCTATAATTCACCCCTCCACTTT. Its protein is CASSYSAEGVTYNSPLHF.

This clonotype was counted only a few times. The chain employs TRBV5-1 and TRBJ1-5; D gene ambiguous. The CDR3 consists of 14 residues. Germline V CDR1 and CDR2: SGHRS, YFSETQ. V was pared by 0 bases and J by 4 bases, with 8 bases between. The CDR3 bases are TGCGCCAGCAGCTTGGACGGGCAAAATCAGCCCCAGCATTTT. The encoded protein is CASSLDGQNQPQHF.

This clonotype was detected many times. The chain joins TRBV7-2 to TRBJ2-5; D is unresolved. From germline, CDR1 is SGHTA and CDR2 FQGNSA. Trimming removed 1 base from V and 7 bases from J, with 10 bases in between. The CDR3 has 13 amino acids. The CDR3, as DNA: TGTGCCAGCAGCTTAGATCAGTCTGGGACCCAGTACTTC. Its protein product is CASSLDQSGTQYF.

The chain employs TRBV20-1 and TRBJ2-3; TRBD2 might be the D (7 bases). The CDR3 is made up of 18 amino acids. Trimming cost V 1 base and J 2 bases, with 22 bases left between them. Germline loops: CDR1 DFQATT, CDR2 SNEGSKA (reference sequence). CDR3 region: CSARASGGPSSYTDTQYF. The CDR3 nucleotides are TGCAGTGCTAGAGCCTCGGGGGGCCCCTCCAGTTACACAGATACGCAGTATTTT.

This clonotype has at least ten counts. V usage is TRBV20-1 and J usage is TRBJ2-7, with unresolved D. Deletions cut 3 bases from V and 4 bases from J, with 4 bases between. Germline CDR1 and CDR2: DFQATT and SNEGSKA (reference sequence). CDR3 size: 10 residues. The CDR3: CSARGYEQYF. The CDR3 coding sequence is TGCAGTGCTAGGGGTTACGAGCAGTACTTC.

J is TRBJ1-5 and V is TRBV7-9; D possibly corresponds to TRBD1 (6 bases). The ends were cut back, 6 bases at V and 4 bases at J, with 16 bases in the middle. This CDR3 contains 15 residues. Per the germline V gene, CDR1 is SEHNR and CDR2 is FQNEAQ (reference sequence). CDR3 sequence: CASSFTDSYNQPQHF. In nucleotides, the CDR3 is TGTGCCAGCAGTTTCACGGACAGCTATAATCAGCCCCAGCATTTT.

This clonotype showed up just a few times. This chain joins TRBV18 and TRBJ2-7; 8 nucleotides line up with TRBD2. V lost 3 bases, J lost 4 bases, and 2 bases stayed unmatched. Per germline, CDR1 KGHSH and CDR2 LQKENI. The CDR3 spans 13 residues. This CDR3 is CASSPSGAYEQYF. DNA of the CDR3: TGTGCCAGCTCACCTAGCGGGGCGTACGAGCAGTACTTC.

The sample holds a few counts of this clonotype. This rearrangement joins TRBV7-3 to TRBJ2-2; TRBD2 agrees at 8 bases. Germline V gives CDR1 SGHTA, CDR2 FQGTGA. The length of the CDR3 is 15 residues. Losses at the gene ends were 6 bases for V and 5 bases for J; bases not matched to a gene: 8. The CDR3, as DNA: TGTGCCAGCAGTCTTAGCGGGGCGGAGACCGGGGAGCTGTTTTTT. Translating gives CASSLSGAETGELFF. Using reference TRBV7-3 and TRBJ2-2 for the parts outside the CDR3, the full variable domain is GAGVSQTPSNKVTEKGKYVELRCDPISGHTALYWYRQSLGQGPEFLIYFQGTGAADDSGLPNDRFFAVRPEGSVSTLKIQRTERGDSAVYLCASSLSGAETGELFFGEGSRLTVL.

This clonotype was counted a few times. The rearrangement joins TRBV2 to TRBJ2-1; 9 bases are a match to TRBD1. Looked up from germline, CDR1 is SNHLY and CDR2 is FYNNEI. V lost 5 bases to trimming and J lost 0 bases; unmatched junction nucleotides: 17. This CDR3 region has 20 residues. CDR3 protein: CASSPGQGRGTSSSYNEQFF. The CDR3 bases are TGTGCCAGCAGTCCGGGACAGGGAAGGGGTACTAGTAGCTCCTACAATGAGCAGTTCTTC.

This clonotype was counted at least ten times. The rearrangement links TRBV7-6 to TRBJ1-5; the D gene is possibly TRBD1 (6 bases). V lost 1 base, J lost 11 bases, and 15 bases lay in between. CDR3 size: 14 residues. The germline gives CDR1 SGHVS, CDR2 FNYEAQ. The CDR3 sequence is CASSLGGGSPAQHF. CDR3 nucleotide sequence: TGTGCCAGCAGCTTAGGAGGGGGGTCCCCGGCCCAGCATTTT.

The rearrangement links TRBV7-2 to TRBJ2-3; no reliable D call. The CDR3 loop spans 17 amino acids. Germline V gene sequence: CDR1 SGHTA, CDR2 FQGNSA. Trimming removed 5 bases at V and 3 bases at J, with 21 bases between. The chain's CDR3 is CASSPLDWAGETDTQYF. DNA of the CDR3: TGTGCCAGCAGCCCTCTCGACTGGGCAGGTGAGACAGATACGCAGTATTTT.

This clonotype was seen at least ten times. This chain links TRBV7-2 with TRBJ1-3; maybe TRBD1 (6 bases). The CDR3 is 15 amino acids. V was cut by 3 bases and J by 2 bases, with 11 bases left in between. Germline loops: CDR1 SGHTA, CDR2 FQGNSA. This CDR3 reads CASSFQGYAGNTIYF. The CDR3, as DNA: TGTGCCAGCAGCTTCCAGGGGTACGCTGGAAACACCATATATTTT. The full variable domain, in which reference TRBV7-2 and TRBJ1-3 provide the parts outside the CDR3, is GAGVSQSPSNKVTEKGKDVELRCDPISGHTALYWYRQSLGQGLEFLIYFQGNSAPDKSGLPSDRFSAERTGGSVSTLTIQRTQQEDSAVYLCASSFQGYAGNTIYFGEGSWLTVV.

V is TRBV3-1 and J is TRBJ1-3, with a possible D match to TRBD1 (6 bases). CDR3 size: 19 residues. Germline lookup yields CDR1 LGHDT and CDR2 YNNKEL (reference sequence). The ends were cut back, 4 bases at V and 5 bases at J, with 27 bases in the middle. CDR3 sequence (DNA): TGTGCCAGCAGCCGCTCCGACTCAACAGGGCTGGCGGGAAGAAACACCATATATTTT. It is translated as CASSRSDSTGLAGRNTIYF.

There are many counts of this clonotype. The J gene is TRBJ1-1, the V gene TRBV5-6, with TRBD1 matching 7 bases. CDR1 and CDR2 (germline): SGHDT, YYEEEE. The ends lost 4 bases at V and 11 bases at J; junction bases unmatched: 14. The CDR3 extends over 14 amino acids. The CDR3 is CASSLGQSPIGAFF. CDR3 nucleotide sequence: TGTGCCAGCAGCCTGGGACAGTCACCGATCGGGGCTTTCTTT.

At least ten counts were recorded for this clonotype. The chain couples TRBV6-4 to TRBJ2-1; D is unresolved. Germline V gene lookup returns CDR1 MRHNA and CDR2 SNTAGT. The ends were cut back, 3 bases at V and 0 bases at J, with 15 bases in the middle. The CDR3 spans 17 residues. CDR3 sequence: CASSDSGVLSSYNEQFF. The CDR3 bases are TGTGCCAGCAGTGATAGTGGCGTACTCAGCTCCTACAATGAGCAGTTCTTC.

This clonotype was seen repeatedly, ten times or more. This chain connects TRBV12-3 or TRBV12-4 to TRBJ1-1, with 7 bases matching TRBD1. The CDR3 runs to 16 residues. The ends lost 5 bases at V and 1 base at J; junction bases unmatched: 10. The CDR3 loop is CASSIRQGGPNTEAFF. CDR3 in DNA: TGTGCCAGCAGTATCCGACAGGGCGGCCCGAACACTGAAGCTTTCTTT.

In its sample, this clonotype was seen many times. The chain joins TRBV10-3 to TRBJ1-6; no firm D call. CDR1 and CDR2 (germline): ENHRY, SYGVKD. The CDR3 runs to 12 residues. Trimming stripped 3 bases from V and 7 bases from J, with 4 bases between. CDR3 nucleotides: TGTGCCATCAGTGATGGGAATTCACCCCTCCACTTT. Amino acid sequence: CAISDGNSPLHF.

V usage is TRBV20-1 and J usage is TRBJ1-2, with D perhaps TRBD1 (6 bases). In germline, CDR1 is DFQATT, CDR2 SNEGSKA (reference sequence). This CDR3 region has 13 residues. The V gene lost 0 bases and the J gene lost 6 bases, with 11 bases spanning the gap. The CDR3 region has the DNA TGCAGTGCTAGAGAGGAACAGGGCCATGGCTACACCTTC. Translated: CSAREEQGHGYTF.

Many counts were recorded for this clonotype. V is TRBV29-1 and J is TRBJ1-4; the match to TRBD1 covers 7 bases. V lost 6 bases, J lost 5 bases, and 9 bases stayed unmatched. Germline V gene lookup returns CDR1 SQVTM and CDR2 ANQGSEA. The length of the CDR3 is 14 residues. CDR3 sequence: CSVARDSSNEKLFF. The CDR3 DNA reads TGCAGCGTCGCTAGGGACAGCTCCAATGAAAAACTGTTTTTT. Full variable domain (outside the CDR3, taken from reference TRBV29-1 and TRBJ1-4): SAVISQKPSRDICQRGTSLTIQCQVDSQVTMMFWYRQQPGQSLTLIATANQGSEATYESGFVIDKFPISRPNLTFSTLTVSNMSPEDSSIYLCSVARDSSNEKLFFGSGTQLSVL.

This clonotype was counted between two and nine times. The chain employs TRBV7-9 and TRBJ2-3; no clear D gene. This CDR3 has 15 amino acids. Germline V gene data show CDR1 as SEHNR and CDR2 as FQNEAQ (reference sequence). Trimming removed 5 bases from V and 2 bases from J, with 14 bases in between. The CDR3 spells CASSTRGGLTDTQYF. The CDR3 nucleotides are TGTGCCAGCAGCACCCGTGGTGGCCTCACAGATACGCAGTATTTT.

This clonotype has at least ten counts. This sequence joins TRBV10-3 and TRBJ2-3, with 7 bases aligning to TRBD2. Germline V gene lookup returns CDR1 ENHRY and CDR2 SYGVKD. This CDR3 contains 13 residues. Germline trimming cut 11 bases from V and 4 bases from J; bases unmatched to any gene: 9. The CDR3, as DNA: TGTGCCGTCGAGGTAGCGGGCTCAGATACGCAGTATTTT. It codes for CAVEVAGSDTQYF.

The sample holds a few counts of this clonotype. The chain joins TRBV5-4 to TRBJ1-1, with D perhaps matching TRBD1 (6 bases). This CDR3 spans 14 amino acids. With 4 bases removed from V and 6 bases from J, the gap between germline ends came to 16 bases. Germline V gene sequence: CDR1 SGHNT, CDR2 YYREEE (reference sequence). The DNA of the CDR3 is TGTGCCAGCAGCCACGGGGGCAGGGACCCTGAAGCTTTCTTT. This sequence encodes CASSHGGRDPEAFF.

The rearrangement links TRBV6-8 to TRBJ1-5, with TRBD1 identical over 10 bases. This CDR3 spans 16 amino acids. CDR1 is MNHGY, CDR2 SAAAGT, per germline. With V trimmed by 2 bases and J by 9 bases, 10 bases remained unmatched. The CDR3 protein is CASSYMRDRGCPPQHF. For the CDR3, the DNA is TGTGCCAGCAGTTACATGAGGGACAGGGGATGTCCGCCCCAGCATTTT.

In this sample, this clonotype turned up many times. The chain employs TRBV7-9 and TRBJ1-2, with D maybe TRBD1 (5 bases). In germline, CDR1 is SEHNR, CDR2 FQNEAQ (reference sequence). V shed 5 bases and J shed 6 bases, with 13 bases lying between them. The CDR3 is made up of 13 amino acids. The CDR3 loop reads CASSRDSVNGYTF. The DNA of the CDR3 is TGTGCCAGCAGCCGAGACAGCGTAAATGGCTACACCTTC. The full variable domain, in which reference TRBV7-9 and TRBJ1-2 provide the parts outside the CDR3, is DTGVSQNPRHKITKRGQNVTFRCDPISEHNRLYWYRQTLGQGPEFLTYFQNEAQLEKSRLLSDRFSAERPKGSFSTLEIQRTEQGDSAMYLCASSRDSVNGYTFGSGTRLTVV.

This clonotype was seen ten or more times. The V call is TRBV11-2, the J call TRBJ2-3; 9 nucleotides agree with TRBD2. The germline gives CDR1 SGHAT, CDR2 FQNNGV. V was clipped by 5 bases and J by 4 bases; unmatched bases: 7. CDR3 length equals 15 residues. CDR3 in amino acids: CASSIDRLAADTQYF. The CDR3 bases are TGTGCCAGCAGCATCGACAGACTAGCGGCAGATACGCAGTATTTT.